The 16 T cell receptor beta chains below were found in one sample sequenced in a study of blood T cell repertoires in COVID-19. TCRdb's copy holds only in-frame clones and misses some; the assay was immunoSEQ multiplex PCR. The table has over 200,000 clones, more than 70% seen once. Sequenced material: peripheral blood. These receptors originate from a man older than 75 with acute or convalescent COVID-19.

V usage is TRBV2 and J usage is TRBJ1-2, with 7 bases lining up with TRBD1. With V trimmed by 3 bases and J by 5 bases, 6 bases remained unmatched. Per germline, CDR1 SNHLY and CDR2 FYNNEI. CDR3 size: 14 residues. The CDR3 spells CASSDLGTAYGYTF. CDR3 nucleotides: TGTGCCAGCAGTGATCTAGGGACAGCTTATGGCTACACCTTC.

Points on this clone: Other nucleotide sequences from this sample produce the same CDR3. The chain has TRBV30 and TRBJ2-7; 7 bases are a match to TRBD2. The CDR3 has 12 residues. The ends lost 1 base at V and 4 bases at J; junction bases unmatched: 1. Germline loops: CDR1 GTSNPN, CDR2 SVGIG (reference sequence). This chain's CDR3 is CAWSGGGYEQYF. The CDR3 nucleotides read TGTGCCTGGAGTGGGGGGGGATACGAGCAGTACTTC.

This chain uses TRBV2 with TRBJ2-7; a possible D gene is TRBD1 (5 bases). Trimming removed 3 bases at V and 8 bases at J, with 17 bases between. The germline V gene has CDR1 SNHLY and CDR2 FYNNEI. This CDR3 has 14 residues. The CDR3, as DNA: TGTGCCAGCAGTGATCGCCGGCAGGGTGGCAAGCAGTACTTC. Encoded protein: CASSDRRQGGKQYF.

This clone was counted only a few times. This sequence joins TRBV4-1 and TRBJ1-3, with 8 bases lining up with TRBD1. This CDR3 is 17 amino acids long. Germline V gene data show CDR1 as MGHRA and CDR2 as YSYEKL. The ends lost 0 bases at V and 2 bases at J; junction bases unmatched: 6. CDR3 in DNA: TGCGCCAGCAGCCAAGATGTGGGGACAGGAGCTGGAAACACCATATATTTT. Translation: CASSQDVGTGAGNTIYF.

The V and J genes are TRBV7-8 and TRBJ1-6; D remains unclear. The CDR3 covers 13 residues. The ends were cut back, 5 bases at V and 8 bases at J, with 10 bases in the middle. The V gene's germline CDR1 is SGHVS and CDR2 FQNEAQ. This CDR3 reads CASSETADSPLHF. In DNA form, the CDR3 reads TGTGCCAGCAGCGAGACCGCGGATTCACCCCTCCACTTT.

This chain's CDR3 is CASTTEGNQPQHF. The CDR3 coding sequence is TGTGCCAGCACGACCGAGGGCAATCAGCCCCAGCATTTT. The genes are TRBV12-3 or TRBV12-4 and TRBJ1-5; D not certain. Deletions cut 7 bases from V and 2 bases from J, with 9 bases between. The CDR3 consists of 13 residues.

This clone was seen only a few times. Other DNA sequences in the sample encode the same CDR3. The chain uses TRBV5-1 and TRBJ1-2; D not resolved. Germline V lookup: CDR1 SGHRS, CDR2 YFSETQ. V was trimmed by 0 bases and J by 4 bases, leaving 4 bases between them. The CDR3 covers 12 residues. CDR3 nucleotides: TGCGCCAGCAGCTTGGACAGCTATGGCTACACCTTC. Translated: CASSLDSYGYTF.

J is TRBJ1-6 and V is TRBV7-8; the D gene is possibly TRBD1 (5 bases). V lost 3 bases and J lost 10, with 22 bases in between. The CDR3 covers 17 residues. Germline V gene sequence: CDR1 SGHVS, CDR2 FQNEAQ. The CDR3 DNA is TGTGCCAGCAGCTTTACCTCGGGATCCAGGGCGGGATCACCCCTCCACTTT. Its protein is CASSFTSGSRAGSPLHF.

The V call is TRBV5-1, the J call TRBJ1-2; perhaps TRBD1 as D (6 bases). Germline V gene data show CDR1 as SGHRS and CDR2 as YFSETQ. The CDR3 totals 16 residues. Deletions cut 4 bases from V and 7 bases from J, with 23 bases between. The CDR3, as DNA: TGCGCCAGCAGCCCCTCGGGGGGCACTCAGGGTGGTGGCTACACCTTC. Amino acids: CASSPSGGTQGGGYTF.

The CDR3 sequence: CASSSILGRETQYF. As DNA, the CDR3 is TGTGCCAGCAGCTCGATACTAGGTAGAGAGACCCAGTACTTC. V and J are TRBV7-9 and TRBJ2-5; D may be TRBD2 (5 bases). Germline CDR1 reads SEHNR; CDR2 reads FQNEAQ (reference sequence). Trimming left V 4 bases short and J 4 bases short, with 13 bases between. This CDR3 spans 14 amino acids.

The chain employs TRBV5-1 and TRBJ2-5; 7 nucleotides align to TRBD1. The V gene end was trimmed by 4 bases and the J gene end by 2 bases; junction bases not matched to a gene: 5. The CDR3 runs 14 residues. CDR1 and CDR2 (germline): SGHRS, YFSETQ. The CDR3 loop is CASSRTGQQETQYF. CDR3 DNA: TGCGCCAGCAGCAGAACGGGACAGCAAGAGACCCAGTACTTC.

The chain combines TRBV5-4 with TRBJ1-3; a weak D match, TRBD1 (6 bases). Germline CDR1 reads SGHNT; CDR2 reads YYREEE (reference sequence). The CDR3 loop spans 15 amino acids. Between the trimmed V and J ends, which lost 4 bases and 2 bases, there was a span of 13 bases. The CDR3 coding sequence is TGTGCCAGCAGCCCCCCAGGGGCGGCTGGAAACACCATATATTTT. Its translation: CASSPPGAAGNTIYF.

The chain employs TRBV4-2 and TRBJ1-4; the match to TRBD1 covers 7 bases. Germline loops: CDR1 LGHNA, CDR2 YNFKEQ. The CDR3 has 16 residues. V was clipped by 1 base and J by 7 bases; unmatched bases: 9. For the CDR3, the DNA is TGTGCCAGCAGCCAAGCAACCGGGACAGTCGCTGAAAAACTGTTTTTT. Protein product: CASSQATGTVAEKLFF.

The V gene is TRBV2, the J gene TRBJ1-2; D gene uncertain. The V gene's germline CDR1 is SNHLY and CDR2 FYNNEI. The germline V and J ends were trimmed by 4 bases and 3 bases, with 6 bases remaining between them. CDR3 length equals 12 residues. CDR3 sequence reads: CASSAPDYGYTF. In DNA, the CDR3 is TGTGCCAGCAGTGCGCCGGACTATGGCTACACCTTC.

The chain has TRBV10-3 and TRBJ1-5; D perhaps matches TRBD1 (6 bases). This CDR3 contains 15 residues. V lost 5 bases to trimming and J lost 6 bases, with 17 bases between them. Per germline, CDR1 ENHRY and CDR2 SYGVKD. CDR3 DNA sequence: TGTGCCATCAGTCCTACCGCGGGGGCGGGTCAGCCCCAGCATTTT. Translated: CAISPTAGAGQPQHF.

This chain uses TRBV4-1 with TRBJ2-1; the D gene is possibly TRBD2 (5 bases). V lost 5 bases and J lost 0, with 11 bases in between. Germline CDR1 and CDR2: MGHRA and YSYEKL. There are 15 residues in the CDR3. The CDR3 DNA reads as TGCGCCAGCAGCGCTACGGGGATCTCCTACAATGAGCAGTTCTTC. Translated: CASSATGISYNEQFF.